Below, 11 T cell receptor beta chains from the same sample are listed, as sequenced in a study of T cell responses to AZD1222 COVID-19 vaccine. Profiled with immunoSEQ multiplex PCR; TCRdb holds only in-frame clones, not every one. The sample yields 130,000 or so clones, over 80% seen once. The input for sequencing was peripheral blood, taken on day 0 of AZD1222 vaccination. These receptors all stem from an adult in good health.

The chain has TRBV28 and TRBJ2-1; D tentatively reads TRBD1 or TRBD2 (5 bases each). This CDR3 has 14 residues. V was clipped by 5 bases and J by 5 bases, with 13 bases between them. CDR1 is MDHEN and CDR2 is SYDVKM in the germline V gene. The chain's CDR3 is CASSVEDIDNEQFF. DNA of the CDR3: TGTGCCAGCAGTGTGGAGGACATTGACAATGAGCAGTTCTTC.

The chain has TRBV18 and TRBJ1-5; weak D call: TRBD1 (6 bases). Germline lookup yields CDR1 KGHSH and CDR2 LQKENI. The CDR3 runs to 13 residues. Trimming removed 1 base from V and 5 bases from J, with 6 bases in between. CDR3 bases: TGTGCCAGCTCACCACAGGGGGATCAGCCCCAGCATTTT. As protein: CASSPQGDQPQHF.

J is TRBJ2-6 and V is TRBV9; TRBD2 might be the D (6 bases). Trimming stripped 2 bases from V and 4 bases from J, with 25 bases between. The CDR3 runs 20 residues. Germline V gene data show CDR1 as SGDLS and CDR2 as YYNGEE. CDR3 sequence: CASSVPTEPSVAGGANVLTF. The CDR3 DNA sequence: TGTGCCAGCAGCGTGCCGACGGAGCCCTCGGTGGCGGGAGGGGCCAACGTCCTGACTTTC.

The chain links TRBV11-2 to TRBJ2-5; a weak D match, TRBD1 (5 bases). Germline CDR1 is SGHAT and CDR2 is FQNNGV. Trimming left V 4 bases short and J 6 bases short, with 15 bases between. The CDR3 extends over 14 amino acids. The DNA of the CDR3 is TGTGCCAGCAGCTACCGGACAAGGGCTAAGACCCAGTACTTC. As protein: CASSYRTRAKTQYF.

The chain uses TRBV27 and TRBJ2-7, with TRBD1 identical over 7 bases. The V gene's germline CDR1 is MNHEY and CDR2 SMNVEV (reference sequence). Losses at the gene ends were 6 bases for V and 1 base for J; bases not matched to a gene: 3. The CDR3 length is 13 residues. The CDR3 loop is CASRLQGSYEQYF. CDR3 nucleotides: TGTGCCAGCAGGTTACAGGGGTCCTACGAGCAGTACTTC.

This clone has a single count. The CDR3 DNA reads TGTGCCAGCAGTACGACCACAGGGGCCTATGAAGCTTTCTTT. Translation: CASSTTTGAYEAFF. V gene TRBV2 combines with J gene TRBJ1-1; 7 nucleotides agree with TRBD1. The CDR3 covers 14 residues. Germline CDR1 is SNHLY and CDR2 is FYNNEI. Losses at the gene ends were 5 bases for V and 7 bases for J; bases not matched to a gene: 10.

CDR3 DNA: TGTGCCAGCAGCAAATGGACTAGCGGGAGTCAAGAGACCCAGTACTTC. Translated, it gives CASSKWTSGSQETQYF. The chain joins TRBV3-1 (or the pseudogene TRBV3-2) to TRBJ2-5, with 13 bases lining up with TRBD2. Germline CDR1 reads LGHDT; CDR2 reads YNNKEL (reference sequence). J gave up 2 bases and V 5 bases, and 5 bases lay outside the gene matches. CDR3 size: 16 residues.

The chain combines TRBV3-1 (or the pseudogene TRBV3-2) with TRBJ2-6, with D perhaps being TRBD1 or TRBD2 (6 bases each). The germline V and J ends were trimmed by 1 base and 4 bases, with 17 bases remaining between them. Per germline, CDR1 LGHDT and CDR2 YNNKEL (reference sequence). The CDR3 sequence is 18 residues long. The CDR3 spells CASSQALTGRSGANVLTF. The CDR3 bases are TGTGCCAGCAGCCAAGCACTAACAGGGAGGTCGGGGGCCAACGTCCTGACTTTC.

The J gene is TRBJ1-1, the V gene TRBV27; 7 nucleotides match TRBD1. The CDR3 contains 17 residues. CDR1 is MNHEY, CDR2 SMNVEV, per germline (reference sequence). Trimming removed 5 bases from V and 2 bases from J; junction bases left unmatched: 14. CDR3 bases: TGTGCCAGCAGTACACCATCCGGGACAGCAAGAAACACTGAAGCTTTCTTT. It codes for CASSTPSGTARNTEAFF.

In this sample, this clone turned up once. The chain joins TRBV18 to TRBJ2-7; 8 positions agree with TRBD1. Per the germline V gene, CDR1 is KGHSH and CDR2 is LQKENI. V trimming: 5 bases; J trimming: 5 bases; junction bases outside the gene matches: 8. There are 14 residues in the CDR3. CDR3 sequence (DNA): TGTGCCAGCTCAGCAGGGGGCGGCTTGGACGAGCAGTACTTC. Translated, it gives CASSAGGGLDEQYF.

The chain recombines TRBV4-2 with TRBJ2-1, with 7 bases aligning to TRBD2. The CDR3 has 17 amino acids. Losses at the gene ends were 0 bases for V and 7 bases for J; bases not matched to a gene: 12. Germline CDR1 LGHNA, CDR2 YNFKEQ. CDR3 bases: TGTGCCAGCAGCCAAGATCACCCAGCGGGGAGCAGGAATGAGCAGTTCTTC. Amino acids: CASSQDHPAGSRNEQFF.